A selection of T cell receptor beta chains follows, all from one sample in a study of early T cells in non-severe SARS-CoV-2 infection. TCRdb fed the 5' RACE reads into MiXCR, producing one record per CDR3 protein. This repertoire shows fewer than 85,000 distinct CDR3 sequences, roughly 12% found once; its top ten account for 12%. Material: whole blood, obtained at baseline. The receptors were sampled from an adult who was a healthcare worker with PCR-confirmed SARS-CoV-2 infection or an uninfected control (not recorded which). CDR3s include the opening cysteine and the closing phenylalanine or tryptophan. The order of the fields is clone size, V gene, CDR3 length, CDR3 protein. Clone size is stated in some rows and not others, as once, few, many or a class when expanded.

clone size: many
V gene: TRBV5-5
CDR3 length: 14
CDR3 protein: CASSLRTVVETQYF

clone size: few
V gene: TRBV28
CDR3 length: 13
CDR3 protein: CASSSPGTGTEYF

clone size: .
V gene: TRBV27
CDR3 length: 14
CDR3 protein: CASRPLGRGYEQYF

clone size: many
V gene: TRBV7-8
CDR3 length: 15
CDR3 protein: CASSFLAGGKETQYF

clone size: medium-sized
V gene: TRBV11-2
CDR3 length: 14
CDR3 protein: CASSLEGYQETQYF

clone size: few
V gene: TRBV20-1
CDR3 length: 11
CDR3 protein: CSAWPSDGYTF

clone size: .
V gene: TRBV5-1
CDR3 length: 15
CDR3 protein: CASGDSRGPAGGYTF

clone size: few
V gene: TRBV15
CDR3 length: 16
CDR3 protein: CATSTRRPSNTGELFF

clone size: many
V gene: TRBV3-1
CDR3 length: 15
CDR3 protein: CASSPGLAGEETQYF

clone size: many
V gene: TRBV25-1
CDR3 length: 15
CDR3 protein: CASSEGQGDVQPQHF

clone size: .
V gene: TRBV14
CDR3 length: 13
CDR3 protein: CASSPDLADEQFF

clone size: few
V gene: TRBV30
CDR3 length: 16
CDR3 protein: CAWRGTKGRSNSPLHF

clone size: .
V gene: TRBV6-6
CDR3 length: 16
CDR3 protein: CASSYSSRTGYNEQFF

clone size: many
V gene: TRBV9
CDR3 length: 16
CDR3 protein: CASSPRGRGSTGELFF

clone size: few
V gene: TRBV30
CDR3 length: 12
CDR3 protein: CAWSIAEYGYTF

clone size: few
V gene: TRBV6-6
CDR3 length: 13
CDR3 protein: CASSLGGQDEQYF

clone size: many
V gene: TRBV20-1
CDR3 length: 13
CDR3 protein: CSAPTGPNTEAFF

clone size: few
V gene: TRBV20-1
CDR3 length: 14
CDR3 protein: CSAQPTGVGQPQHF

clone size: many
V gene: TRBV5-1
CDR3 length: 13
CDR3 protein: CASSLVMGDTIYF

clone size: .
V gene: TRBV6-5
CDR3 length: 15
CDR3 protein: CASSLLRGGTDTQYF

clone size: few
V gene: TRBV2
CDR3 length: 15
CDR3 protein: CASSEWASVYNEQFF

clone size: .
V gene: TRBV20-1
CDR3 length: 14
CDR3 protein: CSAPVTPSRETQYF

clone size: few
V gene: TRBV11-2
CDR3 length: 15
CDR3 protein: CASSPTGSYSDEQFF

clone size: many
V gene: TRBV12-3/TRBV12-4
CDR3 length: 14
CDR3 protein: CASSFRDSSYEQYF

clone size: many
V gene: TRBV7-2
CDR3 length: 16
CDR3 protein: CASSVVGTGVLYEQYF

clone size: .
V gene: TRBV29-1
CDR3 length: 14
CDR3 protein: CSVFSSNRAYGYTF

clone size: many
V gene: TRBV19
CDR3 length: 15
CDR3 protein: CASRQTSSPSQPQHF

clone size: many
V gene: TRBV18
CDR3 length: 15
CDR3 protein: CASSPKAGRENIQYF

clone size: many
V gene: TRBV7-6
CDR3 length: 16
CDR3 protein: CASSLLAGGHTDTQYF

clone size: many
V gene: TRBV12-3/TRBV12-4
CDR3 length: 13
CDR3 protein: CASSLDTNTEAFF

clone size: .
V gene: TRBV20-1
CDR3 length: 17
CDR3 protein: CSARDLQASSYNSPLHF

clone size: few
V gene: TRBV20-1
CDR3 length: 12
CDR3 protein: CSARKLADTQYF

clone size: .
V gene: TRBV12-3/TRBV12-4
CDR3 length: 14
CDR3 protein: CASSSRPGANVLTF

clone size: many
V gene: TRBV29-1
CDR3 length: 11
CDR3 protein: CSVGLAGELFF

clone size: .
V gene: TRBV28
CDR3 length: 15
CDR3 protein: CASSSLGGGNYEQYF

clone size: many
V gene: TRBV10-2
CDR3 length: 17
CDR3 protein: CASSESSGPLNTGELFF

clone size: few
V gene: TRBV7-9
CDR3 length: 12
CDR3 protein: CASSGSGGAQYF

clone size: few
V gene: TRBV7-2
CDR3 length: 14
CDR3 protein: CASSRQAGVDTQYF

clone size: many
V gene: TRBV6-4
CDR3 length: 15
CDR3 protein: CASSEAGTSTDTQYF

clone size: few
V gene: TRBV11-2
CDR3 length: 14
CDR3 protein: CASSLLVPTGEQFF

clone size: .
V gene: TRBV12-3/TRBV12-4
CDR3 length: 13
CDR3 protein: CASRTGGRGRYTF